A single sample gave rise to the 6 T cell receptor beta chains below, sequenced in a study of human T cells and chemical hapten exposure. TCRdb re-called the RACE reads through MiXCR, storing one row per CDR3 protein. The sample lists 200,000 to 300,000 distinct CDR3 sequences, more than 6.5% occurring once. Time point of the sample: pre-sensitization, week 0. Treatment here: therapeutic diphenylcyclopropenone sensitization with weekly scalp DPC. The specimen comprised whole blood, sampled in connection with sensitization to the hapten diphenylcyclopropenone (DPC). The receptors derive from a woman in her forties with alopecia areata. Some clones in this sample may be carry-over from other donors' samples.

The chain is built from TRBV6-2 or TRBV6-3 and TRBJ2-3; a weak D match, TRBD2 (5 bases). Germline assignment: CDR1 MNHEY and CDR2 SVGEGT. Trimming stripped 5 bases from V and 0 bases from J, with 24 bases between. CDR3 length: 19 residues. In DNA, the CDR3 is TGTGCCAGCAGTCCTCTCTCTTTACCGGCCCGAGGGAGCACAGATACGCAGTATTTT. Encoded protein: CASSPLSLPARGSTDTQYF.

Only a few counts were recorded for this clonotype. The V gene is TRBV20-1, the J gene TRBJ1-1, with no clear D. CDR3 length: 13 amino acids. Germline values: CDR1 DFQATT, CDR2 SNEGSKA (reference sequence). Trimming shortened V by 6 bases and J by 1 base, and 12 bases separated the two germline ends. DNA of the CDR3: TGCAGTGCGCACCCAGGCCCGAACACTGAAGCTTTCTTT. Translating gives CSAHPGPNTEAFF.

This rearrangement joins TRBV27 to TRBJ2-1; D is perhaps TRBD2 (5 bases). This CDR3 is built from 16 residues. The germline CDR1 and CDR2 sequences are MNHEY and SMNVEV (reference sequence). Trimming stripped 6 bases from V and 0 bases from J, with 15 bases between. CDR3 DNA sequence: TGTGCCAGCAGGACCCTGAGGGCCAGCTCCTACAATGAGCAGTTCTTC. Translating it yields CASRTLRASSYNEQFF.

This clonotype was observed once. The chain is built from TRBV3-1 and TRBJ2-1; the D gene is possibly TRBD1 (5 bases). V was trimmed by 0 bases and J by 0 bases, leaving 6 bases between them. The CDR3 is 15 amino acids. The V gene's germline CDR1 is LGHDT and CDR2 YNNKEL (reference sequence). CDR3 nucleotide sequence: TGTGCCAGCAGCCAAGAGGACATCTCCTACAATGAGCAGTTCTTC. It is translated as CASSQEDISYNEQFF.

This clonotype was seen only a few times. This chain joins TRBV5-4 and TRBJ2-5, with D possibly being TRBD2 (5 bases). The CDR3 has 16 residues. The V gene lost 0 bases and the J gene lost 1 base, with 13 bases spanning the gap. Germline V gene data show CDR1 as SGHNT and CDR2 as YYREEE (reference sequence). The CDR3 DNA reads TGTGCCAGCAGCTTGGAAGGTTTCGGGGTCCAAGAGACCCAGTACTTC. It is translated as CASSLEGFGVQETQYF.

This clonotype was seen ten or more times. This chain uses TRBV28 with TRBJ1-5, with 7 bases matching TRBD1. J lost 0 bases, V lost 2 bases, and 10 bases had no gene match. Germline V CDR1 and CDR2: MDHEN, SYDVKM. The CDR3 length is 18 residues. The CDR3 DNA is TGTGCCAGCAGTTTACCGATACAGGGGAGATATAGCAATCAGCCCCAGCATTTT. Its translation: CASSLPIQGRYSNQPQHF. Drawing the rest from reference TRBV28 and TRBJ1-5, the complete variable domain is DVKVTQSSRYLVKRTGEKVFLECVQDMDHENMFWYRQDPGLGLRLIYFSYDVKMKEKGDIPEGYSVSREKKERFSLILESASTNQTSMYLCASSLPIQGRYSNQPQHFGDGTRLSIL.